This TCR beta chain was identified in a study of CD8+ T cells in alopecia areata. Study conclusions and caveats: Mice gave a clearer picture of TCR sharing than patients did, possibly for HLA-related reasons. Scalp samples also yield sequences from resident alphabeta T cells of normal skin. Especially in alopecia totalis/universalis, lesional scalp showed greater clonality than normal scalp did.

As for this clone: Its specificity is unknown.

Isolated RNA was reverse transcribed into cDNA used as the sequencing template. Using immunoSEQ multiplex PCR, the repertoire was profiled, and TCRdb retains in-frame clones only, with some absent. The sample carries 150,000 to 200,000 clones, 45% to 60% recorded once. Starting from PBMCs, sorting isolated CD4+ and CD8+ T cells. The V gene lost 6 bases and the J gene lost 1 base, with 10 bases spanning the gap. CDR3 length: 12 residues. Germline values: CDR1 SQVTM, CDR2 ANQGSEA. The sequence came from a human donor in good health. The specimen sequenced was CD4+ T cells sorted from blood. The chain couples TRBV29-1 to TRBJ2-7; D is uncertain. In DNA form, the CDR3 reads TGCAGCGTACTGACGGTATCCTACGAGCAGTACTTC. Translation gives CSVLTVSYEQYF.